This entry lists 29 T cell receptor beta chains sequenced from one sample in a study of T cells in Graves' hyperthyroidism and ophthalmopathy. There were TCR beta CDR3 regions amplified from RNA transcripts. First-round RT-PCR targeting the TCR CDR3 was performed with the HTBI primer set. One entry per CDR3 protein, called by TCRdb with MiXCR from the multiplex PCR reads. Found here are some 770,000 distinct CDR3 sequences, about 15% of them singletons; the top ten hold approximately 8%. Specimen: blood. Source of these receptors: a man between 18 and 35 years old with Graves' hyperthyroidism.

This clonotype showed up many times. The chain uses TRBV30 and TRBJ2-7; a possible D gene is TRBD2 (5 bases). V was cut by 3 bases and J by 0 bases, with 12 bases left in between. CDR3 length: 14 residues. Germline CDR1 is GTSNPN and CDR2 is SVGIG (reference sequence). CDR3 residues: CAWRRGRGSYEQYF. The CDR3 DNA reads as TGTGCCTGGAGACGCGGGCGCGGCTCCTACGAGCAGTACTTC.

This clonotype was observed a handful of times. V gene TRBV5-1 combines with J gene TRBJ2-7; 8 bases fit TRBD1. V shed 4 bases, J shed 4 bases, and the junction held 10 bases outside the gene matches. From germline, CDR1 is SGHRS and CDR2 YFSETQ. The length of the CDR3 is 15 residues. The CDR3 sequence is CASSPDRGIVYEQYF. In nucleotides, the CDR3 is TGCGCCAGCAGCCCAGACAGGGGCATAGTATACGAGCAGTACTTC.

This rearrangement joins TRBV6-1 to TRBJ2-3, with 10 bases fitting TRBD2. Germline loops: CDR1 MNHNS, CDR2 SASEGT. V trimming: 6 bases; J trimming: 2 bases; junction bases outside the gene matches: 5. The CDR3 has 15 residues. The CDR3 spells CASRNSGRATDTQYF. The CDR3 DNA is TGTGCCAGCAGAAACAGCGGGAGGGCCACAGATACGCAGTATTTT.

V usage is TRBV6-2 or TRBV6-3 and J usage is TRBJ2-6; D is unclear. The V end lost 4 bases, the J end lost 4 bases, and 11 bases lay between the germline ends. The V gene's germline CDR1 is MNHEY and CDR2 SVGEGT. The CDR3 has 15 residues. CDR3 nucleotide sequence: TGTGCCAGCAGTTCCGCGGTGGGGGGGGCCAACGTCCTGACTTTC. Residues: CASSSAVGGANVLTF.

This clonotype was seen repeatedly, ten times or more. V gene TRBV11-2 combines with J gene TRBJ2-1; a possible D gene is TRBD2 (5 bases). V lost 8 bases to trimming and J lost 1 base, with 15 bases between them. The CDR3 extends over 15 amino acids. Germline V gene data show CDR1 as SGHAT and CDR2 as FQNNGV. The CDR3 sequence is CASGIAPRSYNEQFF. The CDR3 nucleotides read TGTGCCAGCGGTATAGCGCCTAGATCCTACAATGAGCAGTTCTTC.

This clonotype showed up just a few times. The chain is built from TRBV19 and TRBJ1-1; D gene ambiguous. The V end lost 5 bases, the J end lost 1 base, and 14 bases lay between the germline ends. The CDR3 is 15 residues long. Germline CDR1 and CDR2: LNHDA and SQIVND (reference sequence). CDR3 DNA: TGTGCCAGTAGTCCCTCACCGGAGCAGAACACTGAAGCTTTCTTT. It encodes CASSPSPEQNTEAFF.

This clonotype was recorded at least ten times. The chain links TRBV2 to TRBJ2-3, with D possibly being TRBD1 (5 bases). CDR3 size: 15 residues. The germline gives CDR1 SNHLY, CDR2 FYNNEI. V lost 5 bases and J 0 bases, leaving 12 bases between the germline ends. For the CDR3, the DNA is TGTGCCAGCAGTCCGACAGACCCAAGCACAGATACGCAGTATTTT. The encoded protein is CASSPTDPSTDTQYF.

The genes are TRBV3-1 and TRBJ2-7; the match to TRBD2 covers 12 bases. J lost 5 bases, V lost 3 bases, and 5 bases had no gene match. The CDR3 has 15 residues. Germline V CDR1 and CDR2: LGHDT, YNNKEL (reference sequence). This CDR3 is CASSHPTSGRHEQYF. Written as DNA, the CDR3 is TGTGCCAGCAGCCACCCGACTAGCGGGAGACACGAGCAGTACTTC.

The chain is built from TRBV10-3 and TRBJ1-4, with 7 bases matching TRBD1. The CDR3 is 13 residues long. Germline lookup yields CDR1 ENHRY and CDR2 SYGVKD. Unmatched junction bases numbered 5, after V lost 6 bases and J lost 7 bases. The CDR3 spells CAIRQGEGEKLFF. CDR3 nucleotide sequence: TGTGCCATCAGGCAGGGGGAAGGTGAAAAACTGTTTTTT.

The chain links TRBV20-1 to TRBJ2-3; no definite D call. V lost 1 base, J lost 2 bases, and 4 bases lay in between. The germline V gene has CDR1 DFQATT and CDR2 SNEGSKA (reference sequence). The CDR3 covers 12 residues. CDR3 DNA: TGCAGTGCTAGAGTTATCACAGATACGCAGTATTTT. Its protein product is CSARVITDTQYF.

This clonotype appeared a few times. The chain joins TRBV30 to TRBJ1-1, with no clear D. Germline CDR1 GTSNPN, CDR2 SVGIG (reference sequence). The CDR3 loop spans 15 amino acids. Between the trimmed V and J ends, which lost 1 base and 1 base, there was a span of 13 bases. For the CDR3, the DNA is TGTGCCTGGAGTGACCCGGGCGGCTCGAACACTGAAGCTTTCTTT. Encoded protein: CAWSDPGGSNTEAFF.

The chain uses TRBV5-4 and TRBJ2-3; 12 nucleotides line up with TRBD2. V dropped 4 bases and J dropped 5; count of bases not matched to a gene: 5. Germline CDR1 reads SGHNT; CDR2 reads YYREEE (reference sequence). This CDR3 region has 15 residues. CDR3 in amino acids: CASSRILAGGDTQYF. As DNA, the CDR3 is TGTGCCAGCAGCCGAATACTAGCGGGAGGAGATACGCAGTATTTT. Full variable domain (outside the CDR3, taken from reference TRBV5-4 and TRBJ2-3): ETGVTQSPTHLIKTRGQQVTLRCSSQSGHNTVSWYQQALGQGPQFIFQYYREEENGRGNFPPRFSGLQFPNYSSELNVNALELDDSALYLCASSRILAGGDTQYFGPGTRLTVL.

This clonotype has a count of ten or more. V gene TRBV12-3 or TRBV12-4 combines with J gene TRBJ2-1, with TRBD2 identical over 8 bases. With V trimmed by 5 bases and J by 5 bases, 23 bases remained unmatched. This CDR3 has 20 amino acids. The CDR3 nucleotides are TGTGCCAGCAGTCCCCTTTTGTTTTCCCTATGGCGGGAGGCCGACAATGAGCAGTTCTTC. It specifies CASSPLLFSLWREADNEQFF.

This clonotype was seen at least ten times. The J gene is TRBJ1-2, the V gene TRBV2, with no clear D. CDR1 is SNHLY, CDR2 FYNNEI, per germline. This CDR3 region has 12 residues. V lost 7 bases, J lost 5 bases, and 11 bases lay in between. The CDR3 coding sequence is TGTGCCAGCACCCGAGAGGGATATGGCTACACCTTC. Translating it yields CASTREGYGYTF.

This chain connects TRBV5-4 to TRBJ1-1; TRBD1 matches at 7 bases. In germline, CDR1 is SGHNT, CDR2 YYREEE (reference sequence). V was clipped by 4 bases and J by 4 bases; unmatched bases: 7. The CDR3 spans 14 residues. CDR3 region: CASSVTGTATEAFF. The CDR3 DNA reads as TGTGCCAGCAGCGTGACAGGGACTGCCACTGAAGCTTTCTTT.

In its sample, this clonotype was seen many times. CDR3 sequence reads: CASSFSGLAGSDTQYF. Here the CDR3 DNA reads TGTGCCAGCAGCTTCTCCGGCCTAGCGGGATCTGATACGCAGTATTTT. This rearrangement joins TRBV7-9 to TRBJ2-3; 9 positions match TRBD2. Looked up from germline, CDR1 is SEHNR and CDR2 is FQNEAQ (reference sequence). V lost 3 bases and J lost 6; bases outside the gene matches: 10. The CDR3 runs to 16 residues.

This clonotype occurred once. The chain combines TRBV6-1 with TRBJ2-4, with D hard to call. The CDR3 consists of 16 residues. With 8 bases removed from V and 0 bases from J, the gap between germline ends came to 17 bases. The germline V gene encodes CDR1 MNHNS and CDR2 SASEGT. CDR3 protein: CASSVALLIAKNIQYF. CDR3 DNA: TGTGCCAGCTCGGTAGCCTTGCTGATAGCCAAAAACATTCAGTACTTC.

The J gene is TRBJ1-6, the V gene TRBV6-4; no clear D gene. Germline CDR1 is MRHNA and CDR2 is SNTAGT. The CDR3 spans 13 residues. Trimming shortened V by 5 bases and J by 6 bases, and 8 bases separated the two germline ends. In nucleotides, the CDR3 is TGTGCCAGCAGTCGGGAGGTTAATTCACCCCTCCACTTT. It encodes CASSREVNSPLHF.

This rearrangement joins TRBV19 to TRBJ2-7; D is perhaps TRBD1 (5 bases). Trimming stripped 6 bases from V and 7 bases from J, with 22 bases between. This CDR3 has 15 residues. The germline V gene encodes CDR1 LNHDA and CDR2 SQIVND (reference sequence). This CDR3 is CASSDRAQPLGEQYF. The DNA for the CDR3 is TGTGCCAGTAGCGACAGAGCCCAACCTCTTGGAGAGCAGTACTTC.

This clonotype was picked up a small number of times. This chain connects TRBV18 to TRBJ2-7; 7 nucleotides align to TRBD1. The CDR3 has 15 amino acids. Germline V gene lookup returns CDR1 KGHSH and CDR2 LQKENI. The V segment lost 0 bases and the J segment 1 base; nucleotides outside the gene matches: 3. The CDR3 here is CASSPPSQGSYEQYF. The CDR3 nucleotides read TGTGCCAGCTCACCACCGTCACAGGGGTCCTACGAGCAGTACTTC.

This chain uses TRBV19 with TRBJ2-7, with TRBD2 matching 12 bases. V dropped 6 bases and J dropped 2; count of bases not matched to a gene: 8. Germline CDR1 LNHDA, CDR2 SQIVND (reference sequence). This CDR3 has 16 residues. For the CDR3, the DNA is TGTGCCAGTAGAACCCCTAGCGGGAGGGGAACCTACGAGCAGTACTTC. The encoded protein is CASRTPSGRGTYEQYF.

This clonotype appeared a few times. The chain joins TRBV20-1 to TRBJ2-5; 10 bases line up with TRBD2. Germline-derived CDR1 and CDR2 are DFQATT and SNEGSKA (reference sequence). This CDR3 has 13 residues. This chain's CDR3 is CARRLAGVETQYF. In DNA form, the CDR3 reads TGCGCAAGGCGGCTAGCGGGAGTTGAGACCCAGTACTTC.

The chain uses TRBV14 and TRBJ1-3; TRBD1 agrees at 7 bases. Germline loops: CDR1 SGHDN, CDR2 FVKESK. V was clipped by 4 bases and J by 0 bases; unmatched bases: 6. The CDR3 has 16 residues. In DNA form, the CDR3 reads TGTGCCAGCAGCCTGGGACAGATGAACTCTGGAAACACCATATATTTT. This gives the protein CASSLGQMNSGNTIYF.

This clonotype was observed at least ten times. This chain joins TRBV28 and TRBJ2-7; D may match TRBD1 or TRBD2 (5 bases each). V was cut by 3 bases and J by 0 bases, with 9 bases left in between. The CDR3 covers 14 residues. CDR1 and CDR2 (germline): MDHEN, SYDVKM. The CDR3 loop reads CASSLRGISYEQYF. The CDR3, as DNA: TGTGCCAGCAGTTTGAGGGGAATCTCCTACGAGCAGTACTTC.

This chain links TRBV29-1 with TRBJ2-7; 7 bases are shared with TRBD2. The CDR3 length is 12 residues. Germline V gene data show CDR1 as SQVTM and CDR2 as ANQGSEA. After removal of 6 bases from V and 5 bases from J, the junction contained 7 bases not matched to a gene. The CDR3 here is CSVGAGRDEQYF. Here the CDR3 DNA reads TGCAGCGTCGGGGCAGGGAGGGACGAGCAGTACTTC.

The V and J genes are TRBV2 and TRBJ2-2; weak D call: TRBD1 (7 bases). V dropped 8 bases and J dropped 4 bases, with 17 bases sitting between them. This CDR3 comprises 15 residues. In germline, CDR1 is SNHLY, CDR2 FYNNEI. The chain's CDR3 is CASQGGTKGTGELFF. The CDR3 bases are TGTGCCAGCCAGGGGGGAACTAAAGGCACCGGGGAGCTGTTTTTT.

There are many counts of this clonotype. The chain has TRBV2 and TRBJ1-1, with D possibly matching TRBD1 (5 bases). The CDR3 consists of 13 residues. V lost 5 bases, J lost 4 bases, and 11 bases lay in between. Per germline, CDR1 SNHLY and CDR2 FYNNEI. The CDR3 region is CASSSAGTTEAFF. As DNA, the CDR3 is TGTGCCAGCAGTTCCGCAGGGACCACTGAAGCTTTCTTT.

This clonotype has a handful of counts. The chain joins TRBV7-9 to TRBJ1-4; possibly TRBD1 for D (5 bases). Germline CDR1 reads SEHNR; CDR2 reads FQNEAQ (reference sequence). V dropped 1 base and J dropped 8 bases, with 14 bases sitting between them. This CDR3 region has 15 residues. The CDR3 here is CASSLGGASGEKLFF. Written as DNA, the CDR3 is TGTGCCAGCAGCTTAGGAGGGGCTAGTGGCGAAAAACTGTTTTTT.

The rearrangement uses TRBV7-3 and TRBJ1-6; possible D gene TRBD1, 6 bases. The ends were cut back, 3 bases at V and 7 bases at J, with 13 bases in the middle. Germline V gives CDR1 SGHTA, CDR2 FQGTGA. The CDR3 is 15 residues long. The CDR3 loop reads CASSLQGSGNSPLHF. The CDR3 coding sequence is TGTGCCAGCAGCTTGCAGGGGTCTGGGAATTCACCCCTCCACTTT. The full variable domain, with the rest looked up from reference TRBV7-3 and TRBJ1-6, is GAGVSQTPSNKVTEKGKYVELRCDPISGHTALYWYRQSLGQGPEFLIYFQGTGAADDSGLPNDRFFAVRPEGSVSTLKIQRTERGDSAVYLCASSLQGSGNSPLHFGNGTRLTVT.